A selection of T cell receptor beta chains follows, all from one sample in a study of T cell responses to AZD1222 COVID-19 vaccine. Clones were read by immunoSEQ multiplex PCR, and TCRdb kept only the in-frame ones, dropping some. The sample carries around 89,000 clones, about 91% recorded once. The sequenced sample was peripheral blood, obtained 28 days after the second AZD1222 dose. The source of these receptors is an adult who received the AZD1222 COVID-19 vaccine. CDR3s include the opening cysteine and the closing phenylalanine or tryptophan. The D gene is left open where the match is weak. Clone size is shown for a subset of rows, as once, few, many or a class of expanded clone.

abundance,v_gene,j_gene,d_gene,CDR3nt,CDR3aa
NA,TRBV6-6,TRBJ1-2,TRBD1,TGTGCCAGCAGTTACGGGACAGTCCTTCATTTC,CASSYGTVLHF
NA,TRBV5-1,TRBJ1-1,NA,TGCGCCAGCAGCTTGTCCGCGGGCACTGAAGCTTTCTTT,CASSLSAGTEAFF
NA,TRBV5-4,TRBJ1-1,NA,TGTGCCAGCAACCCGCCGGGGCGTCAAACTGAAGCTTTCTTT,CASNPPGRQTEAFF
NA,TRBV19,TRBJ1-2,TRBD1,TGTGCCAGTAGTATAGGAGGACAGGTGCCGTACTATGGCTACACCTTC,CASSIGGQVPYYGYTF
NA,TRBV4-3,TRBJ1-2,TRBD1,TGCGCCAGCAGCCAAAAGGGGACAGCCAACTATGGCTACACCTTC,CASSQKGTANYGYTF
few,TRBV28,TRBJ1-2,NA,TGTGCCAGCAGTCCGCCAGATAAACAGAGTGGCTACACCTTC,CASSPPDKQSGYTF
few,TRBV3-1/TRBV3-2,TRBJ2-7,TRBD2,TGTGCCAGCAGCCCCGAGCGGGGGTTTTTCTACGAGCAGTACTTC,CASSPERGFFYEQYF
NA,TRBV19,TRBJ1-2,NA,TGTGCCAGTAGTGCAATTTCGGCAGGGGAACGCTATGGCTACACCTTC,CASSAISAGERYGYTF
NA,TRBV6-5,TRBJ1-1,NA,TGTGCCACCTCTCGGACACCTCAATCGAACACTGAAGCTTTCTTT,CATSRTPQSNTEAFF
NA,TRBV2,TRBJ1-6,TRBD1,TGTGCCAGCAGTGAGGGGACAGGGGGCGTCCTCTATAATTCACCCCTCCACTTT,CASSEGTGGVLYNSPLHF
NA,TRBV12-3/TRBV12-4,TRBJ1-1,TRBD1,TGTGCCAGCAGACAGGGGATGAACACTGAAGCTTTCTTT,CASRQGMNTEAFF
NA,TRBV18,TRBJ1-5,TRBD1,TGTGCCAGCTCACCCCCCAACAGGGGGCTGTTTGAGCCCCAGCATTTT,CASSPPNRGLFEPQHF
NA,TRBV7-8,TRBJ2-3,TRBD2,TGTGCCAGTGGGGGGACTAGCTCTTACACAGATACGCAGTATTTT,CASGGTSSYTDTQYF
NA,TRBV18,TRBJ2-3,NA,TGTGCCAGCTTAGGGGAGAGCACAGATACGCAGTATTTT,CASLGESTDTQYF
NA,TRBV9,TRBJ2-6,NA,TGTGCCAGCAGCGTAGGGGTCCTCTCTGGGGCCAACGTCCTGACTTTC,CASSVGVLSGANVLTF
NA,TRBV5-6,TRBJ1-5,TRBD1,TGTGCCAGCAGCTATTATATAGGACAGGGAGATCAGCCCCAGCATTTT,CASSYYIGQGDQPQHF
NA,TRBV2,TRBJ1-5,NA,TGTGCCAGCAGTGAAGTCACGGGGAATCAGCCCCAGCATTTT,CASSEVTGNQPQHF
NA,TRBV19,TRBJ1-1,NA,TGTGCCAGTGAGACAGGCCTAGAAGCTTTCTTT,CASETGLEAFF
NA,TRBV27,TRBJ1-4,NA,TGTGCCAGCAGTCCCCGGCAGGGAACTAATGAAAAACTGTTTTTT,CASSPRQGTNEKLFF
NA,TRBV11-1,TRBJ1-2,NA,TGTGCCAGCAGCTTTGGCGGGGGGTATGGCTACACCTTC,CASSFGGGYGYTF
NA,TRBV29-1,TRBJ2-1,NA,TGCAGCGTTGTAGGTAGATACAATGAGCAGTTCTTC,CSVVGRYNEQFF
NA,TRBV5-5,TRBJ1-1,TRBD1,TGTGCCAGCAGGCTACAGGGGGCGGTCACTGAAGCTTTCTTT,CASRLQGAVTEAFF
once,TRBV10-3,TRBJ2-7,NA,TGTGCCATCAGTGTCGAAGAAGGGTTCTCCTACGAGCAGTACTTC,CAISVEEGFSYEQYF